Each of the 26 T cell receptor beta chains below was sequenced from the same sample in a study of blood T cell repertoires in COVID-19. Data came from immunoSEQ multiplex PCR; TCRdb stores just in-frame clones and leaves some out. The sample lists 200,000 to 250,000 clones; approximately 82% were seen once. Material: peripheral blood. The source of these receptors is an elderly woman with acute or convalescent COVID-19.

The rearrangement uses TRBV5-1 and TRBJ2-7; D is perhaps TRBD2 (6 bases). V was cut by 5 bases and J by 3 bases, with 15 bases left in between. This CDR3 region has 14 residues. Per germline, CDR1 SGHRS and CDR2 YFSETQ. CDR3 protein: CASSSGTSGYEQYF. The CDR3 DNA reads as TGCGCCAGCAGTTCAGGGACTTCGGGCTACGAGCAGTACTTC.

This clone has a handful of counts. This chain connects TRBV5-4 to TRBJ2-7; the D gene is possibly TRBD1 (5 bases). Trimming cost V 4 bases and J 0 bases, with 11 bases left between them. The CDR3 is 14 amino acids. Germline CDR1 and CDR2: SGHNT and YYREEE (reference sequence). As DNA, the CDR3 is TGTGCCAGCAGCCCCGCAGGGTCCTCCTACGAGCAGTACTTC. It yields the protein CASSPAGSSYEQYF. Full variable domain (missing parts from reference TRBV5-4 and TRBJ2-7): ETGVTQSPTHLIKTRGQQVTLRCSSQSGHNTVSWYQQALGQGPQFIFQYYREEENGRGNFPPRFSGLQFPNYSSELNVNALELDDSALYLCASSPAGSSYEQYFGPGTRLTVT.

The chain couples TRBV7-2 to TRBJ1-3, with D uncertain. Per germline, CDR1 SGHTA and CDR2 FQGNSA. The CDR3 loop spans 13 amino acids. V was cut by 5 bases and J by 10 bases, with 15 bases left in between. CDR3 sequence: CASSLQREVTIYF. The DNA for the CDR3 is TGTGCCAGCAGCCTTCAGAGGGAGGTGACCATATATTTT.

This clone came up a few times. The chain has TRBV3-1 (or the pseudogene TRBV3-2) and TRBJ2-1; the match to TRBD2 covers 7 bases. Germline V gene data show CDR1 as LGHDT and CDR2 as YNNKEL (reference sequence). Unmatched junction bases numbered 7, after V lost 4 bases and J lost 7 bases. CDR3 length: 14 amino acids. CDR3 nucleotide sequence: TGTGCCAGCAGCCTTAGCGGGCTACTGAATGAGCAGTTCTTC. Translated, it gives CASSLSGLLNEQFF.

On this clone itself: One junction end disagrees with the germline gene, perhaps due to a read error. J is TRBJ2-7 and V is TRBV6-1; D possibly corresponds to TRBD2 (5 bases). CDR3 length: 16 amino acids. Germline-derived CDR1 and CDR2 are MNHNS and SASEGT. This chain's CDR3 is CASREGGGAESYEQYF. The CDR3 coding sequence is TGTGCCAGCAGGGAAGGAGGCGGAGCGGAATCCTACGAGCAGTACTTC.

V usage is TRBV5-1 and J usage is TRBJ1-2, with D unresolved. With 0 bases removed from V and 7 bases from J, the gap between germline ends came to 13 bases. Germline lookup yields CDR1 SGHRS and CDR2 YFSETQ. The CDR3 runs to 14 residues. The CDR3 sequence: CASSLEQIYSGYTF. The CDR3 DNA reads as TGCGCCAGCAGCTTGGAACAGATTTACTCTGGCTACACCTTC. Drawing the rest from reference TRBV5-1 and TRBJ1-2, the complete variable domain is KAGVTQTPRYLIKTRGQQVTLSCSPISGHRSVSWYQQTPGQGLQFLFEYFSETQRNKGNFPGRFSGRQFSNSRSEMNVSTLELGDSALYLCASSLEQIYSGYTFGSGTRLTVV.

CDR3 coding DNA: TGTGCCAGCAGCGCCCGGACTAGTCGCACGGAGACCCAGTACTTC. It yields the protein CASSARTSRTETQYF. This chain joins TRBV7-2 and TRBJ2-5, with 7 bases identical to TRBD2. The CDR3 extends over 15 amino acids. CDR1 SGHTA and CDR2 FQGNSA come from the germline V gene. The junction had 11 bases not matched to a gene; V was cut back by 5 bases and J by 5 bases.

CDR3 sequence (DNA): TGTGCCAGCAGCTTGTGGAACAGGGGGCGGGCCGAGCAGTACTTC. Translated, it gives CASSLWNRGRAEQYF. This chain connects TRBV5-6 to TRBJ2-7; 9 bases are a match to TRBD1. Germline V gene lookup returns CDR1 SGHDT and CDR2 YYEEEE. The CDR3 is 15 residues long. The V segment lost 1 base and the J segment 6 bases; nucleotides outside the gene matches: 8. Together with reference TRBV5-6 and TRBJ2-7, the CDR3 gives the full variable domain: DAGVTQSPTHLIKTRGQQVTLRCSPKSGHDTVSWYQQALGQGPQFIFQYYEEEERQRGNFPDRFSGHQFPNYSSELNVNALLLGDSALYLCASSLWNRGRAEQYFGPGTRLTVT.

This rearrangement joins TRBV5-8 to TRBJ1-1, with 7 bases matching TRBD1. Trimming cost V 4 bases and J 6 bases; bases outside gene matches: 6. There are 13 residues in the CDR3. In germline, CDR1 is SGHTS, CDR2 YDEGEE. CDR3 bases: TGTGCCAGCAGCCTCGACAGGGTATCTGAAGCTTTCTTT. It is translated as CASSLDRVSEAFF. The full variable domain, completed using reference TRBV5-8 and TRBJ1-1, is EAGVTQSPTHLIKTRGQQATLRCSPISGHTSVYWYQQALGLGLQFLLWYDEGEERNRGNFPPRFSGRQFPNYSSELNVNALELEDSALYLCASSLDRVSEAFFGQGTRLTVV.

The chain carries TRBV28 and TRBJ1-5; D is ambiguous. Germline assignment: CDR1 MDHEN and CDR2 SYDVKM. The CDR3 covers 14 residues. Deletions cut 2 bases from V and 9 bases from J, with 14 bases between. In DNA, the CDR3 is TGTGCCAGCAGTTTAAGCCCCTCCCTTCGGCCCCAGCATTTT. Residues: CASSLSPSLRPQHF.

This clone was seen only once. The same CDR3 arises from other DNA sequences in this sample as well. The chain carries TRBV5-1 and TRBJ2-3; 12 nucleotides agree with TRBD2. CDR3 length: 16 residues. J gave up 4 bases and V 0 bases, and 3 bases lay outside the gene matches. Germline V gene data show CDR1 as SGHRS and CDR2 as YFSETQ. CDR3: CASSLASGGAADTQYF. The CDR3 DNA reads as TGCGCCAGCAGCTTGGCTAGCGGGGGGGCCGCAGATACGCAGTATTTT.

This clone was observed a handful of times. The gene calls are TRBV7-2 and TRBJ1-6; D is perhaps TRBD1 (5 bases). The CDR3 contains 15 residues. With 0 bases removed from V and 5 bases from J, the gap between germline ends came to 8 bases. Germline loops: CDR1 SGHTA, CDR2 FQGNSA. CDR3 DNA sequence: TGTGCCAGCAGCTTAGCAGGGGCCCATAATTCACCCCTCCACTTT. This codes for CASSLAGAHNSPLHF.

The chain's CDR3 is CASSYGGLAQQYF. CDR3 coding DNA: TGTGCCAGCAGTTACGGTGGACTAGCCCAGCAGTATTTT. The gene calls are TRBV6-6 and TRBJ2-3, with 8 nucleotides matching TRBD2. J lost 11 bases, V lost 2 bases, and 6 bases had no gene match. This CDR3 comprises 13 residues. The germline V gene encodes CDR1 MNHNY and CDR2 SVGAGI (reference sequence).

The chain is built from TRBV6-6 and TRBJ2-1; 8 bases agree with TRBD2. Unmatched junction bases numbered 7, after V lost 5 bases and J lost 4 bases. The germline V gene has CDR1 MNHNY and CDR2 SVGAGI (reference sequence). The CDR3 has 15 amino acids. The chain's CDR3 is CASSDTGGSYNEQFF. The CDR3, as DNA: TGTGCCAGCAGTGACACGGGGGGGAGTTACAATGAGCAGTTCTTC.

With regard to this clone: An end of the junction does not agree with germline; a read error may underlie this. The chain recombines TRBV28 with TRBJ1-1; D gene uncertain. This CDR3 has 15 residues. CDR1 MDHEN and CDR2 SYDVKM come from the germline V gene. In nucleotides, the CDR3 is TGTGCCAGCAGTTTAGGAGGGAGAATGAACCCTGAAGCTTTCTTT. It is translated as CASSLGGRMNPEAFF.

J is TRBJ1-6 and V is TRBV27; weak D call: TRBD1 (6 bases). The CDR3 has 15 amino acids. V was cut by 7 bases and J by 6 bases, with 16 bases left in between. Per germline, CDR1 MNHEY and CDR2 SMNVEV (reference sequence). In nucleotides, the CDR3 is TGTGCCAGCACCATTTCAGGGGATCCTAATTCACCCCTCCACTTT. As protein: CASTISGDPNSPLHF.

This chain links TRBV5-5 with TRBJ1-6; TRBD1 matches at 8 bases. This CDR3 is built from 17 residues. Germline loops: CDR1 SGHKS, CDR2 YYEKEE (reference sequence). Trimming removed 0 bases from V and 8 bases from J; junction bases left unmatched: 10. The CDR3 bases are TGTGCCAGCAGCTTGGACCCGGGACAGGTCTTGCATTCACCCCTCCACTTT. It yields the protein CASSLDPGQVLHSPLHF.

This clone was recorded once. The CDR3 region has the DNA TGTGCCAGCAGCTCCACTACTAGCGGGGGGGAGCAGTTCTTC. It yields the protein CASSSTTSGGEQFF. The genes are TRBV7-3 and TRBJ2-1, with TRBD2 matching over 12 bases. The CDR3 loop spans 14 amino acids. Germline CDR1 SGHTA, CDR2 FQGTGA. The trim removed 4 bases at V and 10 bases at J, leaving 5 bases unmatched. Complete variable domain (other parts from reference TRBV7-3 and TRBJ2-1): GAGVSQTPSNKVTEKGKYVELRCDPISGHTALYWYRQSLGQGPEFLIYFQGTGAADDSGLPNDRFFAVRPEGSVSTLKIQRTERGDSAVYLCASSSTTSGGEQFFGPGTRLTVL.

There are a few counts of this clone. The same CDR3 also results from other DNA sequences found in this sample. CDR3 coding DNA: TGTGCCAGCAGCAGGGACAGGTCCTATGGCTACACCTTC. It yields the protein CASSRDRSYGYTF. This chain joins TRBV12-3 or TRBV12-4 and TRBJ1-2, with TRBD1 matching 8 bases. The V segment lost 6 bases and the J segment 4 bases; nucleotides outside the gene matches: 4. This CDR3 has 13 residues.

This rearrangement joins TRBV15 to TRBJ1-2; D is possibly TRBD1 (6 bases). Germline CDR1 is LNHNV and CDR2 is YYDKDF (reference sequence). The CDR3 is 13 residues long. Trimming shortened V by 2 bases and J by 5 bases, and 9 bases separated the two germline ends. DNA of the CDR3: TGTGCCACCAGCAGACCACAGGGTTATGGCTACACCTTC. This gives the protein CATSRPQGYGYTF.

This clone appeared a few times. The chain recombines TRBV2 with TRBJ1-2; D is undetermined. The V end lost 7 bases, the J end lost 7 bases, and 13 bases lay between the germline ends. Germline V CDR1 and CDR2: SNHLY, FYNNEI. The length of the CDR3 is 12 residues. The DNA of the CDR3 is TGTGCCAGCAAGGAGAGCTCTATTGGCTACACCTTC. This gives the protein CASKESSIGYTF. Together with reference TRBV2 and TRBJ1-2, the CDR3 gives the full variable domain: EPEVTQTPSHQVTQMGQEVILRCVPISNHLYFYWYRQILGQKVEFLVSFYNNEISEKSEIFDDQFSVERPDGSNFTLKIRSTKLEDSAMYFCASKESSIGYTFGSGTRLTVV.

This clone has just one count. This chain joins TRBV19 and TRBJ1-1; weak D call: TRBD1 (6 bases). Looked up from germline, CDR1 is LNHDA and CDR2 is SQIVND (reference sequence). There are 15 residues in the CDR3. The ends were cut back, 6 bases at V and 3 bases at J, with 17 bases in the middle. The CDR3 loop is CASRNRAISDTEAFF. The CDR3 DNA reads TGTGCCAGTAGAAACAGGGCCATCTCCGACACTGAAGCTTTCTTT.

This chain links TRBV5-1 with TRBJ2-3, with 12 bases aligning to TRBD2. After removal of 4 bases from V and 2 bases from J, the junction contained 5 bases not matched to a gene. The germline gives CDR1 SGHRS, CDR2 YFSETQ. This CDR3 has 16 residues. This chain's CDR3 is CASSPRLAGDTDTQYF. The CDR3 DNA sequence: TGCGCCAGCAGCCCCCGACTAGCGGGGGACACAGATACGCAGTATTTT.

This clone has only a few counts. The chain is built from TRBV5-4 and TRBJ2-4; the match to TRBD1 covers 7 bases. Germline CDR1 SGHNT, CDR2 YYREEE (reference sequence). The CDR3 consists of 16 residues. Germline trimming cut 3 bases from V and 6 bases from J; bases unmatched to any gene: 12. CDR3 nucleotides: TGTGCCAGCAGCTCCCGACAGGGTGGTGGGGGAAACATTCAGTACTTC. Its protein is CASSSRQGGGGNIQYF.

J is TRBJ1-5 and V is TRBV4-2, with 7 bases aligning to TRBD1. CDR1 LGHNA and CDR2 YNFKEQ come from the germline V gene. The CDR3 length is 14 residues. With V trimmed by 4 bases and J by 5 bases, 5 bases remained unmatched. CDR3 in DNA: TGTGCCAGCAGCCCCTGGACAGGTGATCAGCCCCAGCATTTT. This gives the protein CASSPWTGDQPQHF.

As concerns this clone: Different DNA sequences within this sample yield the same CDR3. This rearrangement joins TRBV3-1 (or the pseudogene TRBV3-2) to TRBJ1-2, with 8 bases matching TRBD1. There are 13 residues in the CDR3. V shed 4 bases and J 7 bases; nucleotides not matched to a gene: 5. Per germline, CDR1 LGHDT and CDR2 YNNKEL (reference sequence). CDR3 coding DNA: TGTGCCAGCAGCCCTGGACAGGGTCGTGGCTACACCTTC. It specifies CASSPGQGRGYTF.